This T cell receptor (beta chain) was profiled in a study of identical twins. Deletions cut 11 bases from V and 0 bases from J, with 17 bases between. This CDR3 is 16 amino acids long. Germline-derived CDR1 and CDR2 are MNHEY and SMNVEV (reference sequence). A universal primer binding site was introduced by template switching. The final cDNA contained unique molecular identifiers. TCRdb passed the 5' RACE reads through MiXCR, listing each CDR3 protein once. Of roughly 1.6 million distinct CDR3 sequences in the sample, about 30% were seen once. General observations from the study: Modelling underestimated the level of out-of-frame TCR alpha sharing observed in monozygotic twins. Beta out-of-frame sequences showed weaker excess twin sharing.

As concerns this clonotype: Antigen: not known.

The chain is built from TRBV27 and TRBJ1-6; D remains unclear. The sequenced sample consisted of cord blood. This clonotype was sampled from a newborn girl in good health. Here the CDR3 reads CAGGNGRSSYNSPLHF. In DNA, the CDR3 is TGTGCCGGCGGAAATGGACGGAGCTCCTATAATTCACCCCTCCACTTT.